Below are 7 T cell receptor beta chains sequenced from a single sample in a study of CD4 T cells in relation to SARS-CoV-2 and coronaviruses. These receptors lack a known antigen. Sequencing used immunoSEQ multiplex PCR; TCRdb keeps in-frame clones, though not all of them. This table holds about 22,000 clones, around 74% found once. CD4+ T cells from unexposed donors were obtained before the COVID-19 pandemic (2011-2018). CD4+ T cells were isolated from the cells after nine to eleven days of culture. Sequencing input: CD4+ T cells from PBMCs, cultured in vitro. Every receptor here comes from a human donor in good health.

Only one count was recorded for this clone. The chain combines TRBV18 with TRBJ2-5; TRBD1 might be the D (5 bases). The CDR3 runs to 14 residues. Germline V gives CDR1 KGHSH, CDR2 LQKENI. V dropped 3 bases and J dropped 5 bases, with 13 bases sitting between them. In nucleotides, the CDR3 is TGTGCCAGCTCACCGTTCAGGGATTCGGAGACCCAGTACTTC. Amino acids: CASSPFRDSETQYF.

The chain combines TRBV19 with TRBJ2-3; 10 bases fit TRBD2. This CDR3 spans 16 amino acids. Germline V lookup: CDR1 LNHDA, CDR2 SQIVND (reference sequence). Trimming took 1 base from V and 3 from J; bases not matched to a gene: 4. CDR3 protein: CASSIAGAGGTDTQYF. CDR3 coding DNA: TGTGCCAGTAGTATAGCAGGAGCGGGAGGGACAGATACGCAGTATTTT. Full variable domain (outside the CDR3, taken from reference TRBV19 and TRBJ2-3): DGGITQSPKYLFRKEGQNVTLSCEQNLNHDAMYWYRQDPGQGLRLIYYSQIVNDFQKGDIAEGYSVSREKKESFPLTVTSAQKNPTAFYLCASSIAGAGGTDTQYFGPGTRLTVL.

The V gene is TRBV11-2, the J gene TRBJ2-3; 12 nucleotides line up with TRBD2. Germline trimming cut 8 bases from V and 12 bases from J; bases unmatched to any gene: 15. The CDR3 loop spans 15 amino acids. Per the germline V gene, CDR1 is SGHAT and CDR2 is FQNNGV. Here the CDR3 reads CASGRGLAGIRSQYF. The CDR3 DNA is TGTGCCAGCGGACGAGGACTAGCGGGAATTCGTTCCCAGTATTTT.

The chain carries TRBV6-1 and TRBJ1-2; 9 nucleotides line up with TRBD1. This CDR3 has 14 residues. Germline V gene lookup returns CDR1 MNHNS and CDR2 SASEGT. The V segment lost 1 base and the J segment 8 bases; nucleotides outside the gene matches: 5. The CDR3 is CASSEGTGERGYTF. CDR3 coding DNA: TGTGCCAGCAGTGAAGGGACAGGGGAGCGAGGCTACACCTTC.

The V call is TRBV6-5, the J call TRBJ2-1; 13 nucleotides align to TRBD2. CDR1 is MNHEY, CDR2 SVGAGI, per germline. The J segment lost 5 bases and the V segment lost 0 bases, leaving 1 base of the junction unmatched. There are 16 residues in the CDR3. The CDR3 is CASSYSGLAGDNEQFF. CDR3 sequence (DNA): TGTGCCAGCAGTTACTCAGGACTAGCGGGAGACAATGAGCAGTTCTTC.

CDR3 bases: TGTGCCAGCAGCTTATTATTAGCTAGCGGGAGTGTTTCTGGGGCCAACGTCCTGACTTTC. The encoded protein is CASSLLLASGSVSGANVLTF. The chain links TRBV5-4 to TRBJ2-6; 10 bases agree with TRBD2. The germline gives CDR1 SGHNT, CDR2 YYREEE (reference sequence). The trim removed 2 bases at V and 1 base at J, leaving 12 bases unmatched. The CDR3 runs to 20 residues. Complete variable domain (other parts from reference TRBV5-4 and TRBJ2-6): ETGVTQSPTHLIKTRGQQVTLRCSSQSGHNTVSWYQQALGQGPQFIFQYYREEENGRGNFPPRFSGLQFPNYSSELNVNALELDDSALYLCASSLLLASGSVSGANVLTFGAGSRLTVL.

CDR3 protein: CASSQYPGGAFF. The CDR3 DNA reads TGTGCCAGCAGCCAGTACCCGGGGGGAGCTTTCTTT. The chain carries TRBV3-1 (or the pseudogene TRBV3-2) and TRBJ1-1; the D gene is possibly TRBD1 (5 bases). The CDR3 covers 12 residues. V was pared by 3 bases and J by 10 bases, with 12 bases between. Germline CDR1 is LGHDT and CDR2 is YNNKEL (reference sequence).